The 17 T cell receptor beta chains given below trace back to one sample, sequenced in a study of cytomegalovirus exposure and HLA in healthy donors. PCR primers comprised 60 Vbeta and 13 Jbeta primers. The protocol was immunoSEQ multiplex PCR, while the TCRdb copy is restricted to in-frame clones and leaves out a portion. Found here are more than 90,000 clones, less than 80% of them singletons; the top ten hold 2.2%. The sequencing input was PBMCs. Receptors originate from a woman in her twenties or thirties in good health and CMV-seronegative.

The genes are TRBV5-1 and TRBJ2-7; a possible D gene is TRBD1 (6 bases). V lost 3 bases to trimming and J lost 1 base, with 11 bases between them. The CDR3 is 14 amino acids. The germline V gene encodes CDR1 SGHRS and CDR2 YFSETQ. The CDR3 nucleotides are TGCGCCAGCAGCTCATTGACAGGTTCCTACGAGCAGTACTTC. This encodes CASSSLTGSYEQYF.

The sample holds a few counts of this clone. The rearrangement uses TRBV2 and TRBJ2-7, with 9 bases identical to TRBD2. Germline trimming cut 7 bases from V and 1 base from J; bases unmatched to any gene: 2. Germline CDR1 SNHLY, CDR2 FYNNEI. CDR3 length: 13 residues. In DNA, the CDR3 is TGTGCCAGCATTACTAGCGGGTCCTACGAGCAGTACTTC. It is translated as CASITSGSYEQYF.

This clone has a handful of counts. CDR3 nucleotides: TGTGCCAGCACCCTCCTAGGGGATTCTAATGAAAAACTGTTTTTT. Translated, it gives CASTLLGDSNEKLFF. The V and J genes are TRBV5-5 and TRBJ1-4, with TRBD1 as a possible D gene (5 bases). The V end lost 6 bases, the J end lost 3 bases, and 15 bases lay between the germline ends. This CDR3 has 15 amino acids. Germline CDR1 reads SGHKS; CDR2 reads YYEKEE (reference sequence).

This CDR3 is CASSPLGGSYNEQFF. CDR3 nucleotides: TGTGCCAGCAGTCCCTTGGGGGGCTCCTACAATGAGCAGTTCTTC. The V gene is TRBV28, the J gene TRBJ2-1, with D possibly being TRBD2 (6 bases). CDR3 length: 15 residues. CDR1 and CDR2 (germline): MDHEN, SYDVKM. Trimming pared 5 bases from V and 0 bases from J, leaving 11 bases between. The full variable domain, completed using reference TRBV28 and TRBJ2-1, is DVKVTQSSRYLVKRTGEKVFLECVQDMDHENMFWYRQDPGLGLRLIYFSYDVKMKEKGDIPEGYSVSREKKERFSLILESASTNQTSMYLCASSPLGGSYNEQFFGPGTRLTVL.

This clone was seen a few times. V and J are TRBV5-1 and TRBJ2-1; tentative D call: TRBD2 (5 bases). In germline, CDR1 is SGHRS, CDR2 YFSETQ. The CDR3 loop spans 14 amino acids. V lost 4 bases and J 4 bases, leaving 12 bases between the germline ends. The CDR3 DNA reads TGCGCCAGCAGCCAGGACGGGGAATACAATGAGCAGTTCTTC. The encoded protein is CASSQDGEYNEQFF. Full variable domain (remainder filled in from reference TRBV5-1 and TRBJ2-1): KAGVTQTPRYLIKTRGQQVTLSCSPISGHRSVSWYQQTPGQGLQFLFEYFSETQRNKGNFPGRFSGRQFSNSRSEMNVSTLELGDSALYLCASSQDGEYNEQFFGPGTRLTVL.

The chain uses TRBV5-4 and TRBJ1-1; D is possibly TRBD1 (5 bases). This CDR3 contains 15 residues. V dropped 0 bases and J dropped 0 bases, with 9 bases sitting between them. CDR1 and CDR2 (germline): SGHNT, YYREEE (reference sequence). The CDR3 protein is CASSLEVGVNTEAFF. The CDR3 coding sequence is TGTGCCAGCAGCTTGGAAGTAGGGGTGAACACTGAAGCTTTCTTT.

This clone was found a few times. The chain is built from TRBV6-5 and TRBJ1-5; a weak D match, TRBD1 (5 bases). V was clipped by 0 bases and J by 2 bases, with 11 bases between them. Germline V gene data show CDR1 as MNHEY and CDR2 as SVGAGI. The CDR3 length is 16 residues. As DNA, the CDR3 is TGTGCCAGCAGTTACTCTTGGCAGGGTGGCAATCAGCCCCAGCATTTT. This gives the protein CASSYSWQGGNQPQHF.

The chain combines TRBV6-1 with TRBJ2-1; TRBD2 aligns across 8 bases. CDR3 length equals 16 residues. Looked up from germline, CDR1 is MNHNS and CDR2 is SASEGT. With 4 bases clipped from V and 3 bases from J, the junction kept 8 bases outside the gene matches. In DNA form, the CDR3 reads TGTGCCAGCAGTGTTCAGTCTAGCGGGCTCTACAATGAGCAGTTCTTC. Protein product: CASSVQSSGLYNEQFF.

The chain uses TRBV27 and TRBJ1-1, with no clear D. The CDR3 extends over 13 amino acids. The ends were cut back, 6 bases at V and 5 bases at J, with 13 bases in the middle. Germline loops: CDR1 MNHEY, CDR2 SMNVEV (reference sequence). CDR3 DNA: TGTGCCAGCAGCCGCACTTCGTGGACTGAAGCTTTCTTT. This translates into CASSRTSWTEAFF.

This clone turned up a few times. The chain is built from TRBV6-1 and TRBJ2-5, with 10 bases that match TRBD1. The CDR3 is 15 residues long. Looked up from germline, CDR1 is MNHNS and CDR2 is SASEGT. V trimming: 2 bases; J trimming: 5 bases; junction bases outside the gene matches: 5. CDR3 residues: CASSEWDRGGETQYF. DNA of the CDR3: TGTGCCAGCAGTGAATGGGACAGGGGAGGGGAGACCCAGTACTTC.

This clone occurred a few times. The chain combines TRBV14 with TRBJ2-7; D not certain. Trimming removed 0 bases from V and 0 bases from J, with 9 bases in between. The V gene's germline CDR1 is SGHDN and CDR2 FVKESK. This CDR3 has 15 amino acids. CDR3 coding DNA: TGTGCCAGCAGCCAAGAAGAACAGCTCTCCTACGAGCAGTACTTC. It is translated as CASSQEEQLSYEQYF.

The chain combines TRBV7-3 with TRBJ1-1, with D possibly matching TRBD1 (5 bases). Trimming removed 5 bases from V and 4 bases from J, with 17 bases in between. This CDR3 is built from 15 residues. The germline CDR1 and CDR2 sequences are SGHTA and FQGTGA. Here the CDR3 reads CASSPRAGKGTEAFF. The DNA of the CDR3 is TGTGCCAGCAGCCCCAGGGCAGGGAAGGGCACTGAAGCTTTCTTT.

The J gene is TRBJ2-2, the V gene TRBV16, with TRBD1 identical over 9 bases. With 4 bases clipped from V and 5 bases from J, the junction kept 8 bases outside the gene matches. The CDR3 is made up of 16 amino acids. CDR1 is KGHSY, CDR2 FQNENV, per germline. The CDR3 loop is CASSRRPGQGTGELFF. The CDR3 bases are TGTGCCAGCAGCCGCAGGCCGGGACAGGGAACCGGGGAGCTGTTTTTT.

In the case of this clone: Germline is not matched at one junction end, which may reflect a read error. Different DNA sequences within this sample yield the same CDR3. V and J are TRBV7-2 and TRBJ1-5, with a tentative D call TRBD1 (6 bases). CDR3 length: 15 residues. From germline, CDR1 is SGHTA and CDR2 FQGNSA. The CDR3 sequence: CASSLGHGSNQPQHF. CDR3 in DNA: TGTGCCAGTAGCTTGGGACACGGAAGCAATCAGCCCCAGCATTTT.

The V and J genes are TRBV15 and TRBJ2-7, with D possibly being TRBD1 (6 bases). The CDR3 sequence is 14 residues long. Deletions cut 1 base from V and 4 bases from J, with 11 bases between. The germline CDR1 and CDR2 sequences are LNHNV and YYDKDF (reference sequence). The CDR3 here is CATSRGGGAYEQYF. The CDR3 DNA follows: TGTGCCACCAGCAGAGGTGGGGGCGCGTACGAGCAGTACTTC.

The chain couples TRBV5-1 to TRBJ2-3, with 7 bases lining up with TRBD2. Germline values: CDR1 SGHRS, CDR2 YFSETQ. This CDR3 region has 17 residues. The V segment lost 2 bases and the J segment 2 bases; nucleotides outside the gene matches: 11. CDR3 protein: CASSLRAGGRTTDTQYF. CDR3 bases: TGCGCCAGCAGCTTAAGGGCTGGCGGGAGAACCACAGATACGCAGTATTTT.

The CDR3 here is CASSPGLAGGLDTQYF. CDR3 bases: TGTGCCAGCAGCCCGGGACTAGCGGGAGGGCTAGATACGCAGTATTTT. The chain is built from TRBV7-3 and TRBJ2-3; 16 bases are shared with TRBD2. V lost 5 bases, J lost 5 bases, and 4 bases stayed unmatched. This CDR3 contains 16 residues. Germline CDR1 is SGHTA and CDR2 is FQGTGA.